This T cell receptor beta chain was identified in a study of blood T cell repertoires in COVID-19. Study at large: COVID-19 samples collected from the United States, Italy and Spain covered acute and convalescent phases. T cells, B-cell-depleted T cells, or PBMCs provided the cDNA or gDNA that served as material.

Original methodology: How many nucleated cells were present was estimated from reference gene primer amplification. The repertoire was sequenced with immunoSEQ multiplex PCR; TCRdb's copy has only in-frame clones and lacks some. V and J calls and clone size follow that table, whereas D and trimming were derived from the DNA. The sample lists 220,000 or so clones, under 90% seen once, with just under 20% in the top ten. Trimming took off 5 bases at V and 7 bases at J, with 15 bases between the two ends. Per germline, CDR1 MDHEN and CDR2 SYDVKM. This CDR3 is built from 15 residues. This clone showed up just once.

What was sequenced was peripheral blood. The chain is built from TRBV28 and TRBJ1-6; a possible D gene is TRBD1 (6 bases). This clonotype originated in a man aged 30 to 39 with active or convalescent COVID-19. The CDR3 DNA reads as TGTGCCAGCAGTACCCAGGACAGAAAGAATTCACCCCTCCACTTT. It specifies CASSTQDRKNSPLHF.